This T cell receptor beta chain was obtained from a study of T cells after yellow fever vaccination. This clonotype has a handful of counts. Its antigen remains unknown. TCRdb recomputed calls from the 5' RACE reads with MiXCR, one row per CDR3 protein. Here the sample spans some 340,000 distinct CDR3 sequences, about 4% being singletons. CDR1 and CDR2 from the germline V gene are SGHRS and YFSETQ. V lost 1 base and J lost 1, with 14 bases in between. The CDR3 has 16 residues. Study-wide results and caveats: Of the clonotypes, a small share occurred in both CD4 and CD8 compartments.

The sequences come from PBMCs, collected 5 days after the yellow fever booster vaccination. The TCR originated in a man younger than 30 who received the YFV17D yellow fever vaccine. The chain links TRBV5-1 to TRBJ2-5; maybe TRBD2 (6 bases). The CDR3 loop is CASSLLAGPSQETQYF. In nucleotides, the CDR3 is TGCGCCAGCAGCTTGCTTGCGGGGCCGAGCCAAGAGACCCAGTACTTC.